What follows are 5 T cell receptor beta chains derived from one specimen sequenced in a study of control samples from healthy donors and cancer patients. Libraries were prepared by immunoSEQ multiplex PCR; TCRdb keeps only in-frame clonotypes and omits some of them. Of over 150,000 clones in the sample, approximately 96% were seen once. Sequenced input: blood. The receptors derive from a man aged 35-49 years in good health.

The chain links TRBV9 to TRBJ1-1; D is perhaps TRBD1 (6 bases). This CDR3 has 14 residues. CDR1 SGDLS and CDR2 YYNGEE come from the germline V gene. V was cut by 0 bases and J by 4 bases, with 10 bases left in between. CDR3 loop: CASSVDQGGTEAFF. The CDR3 DNA is TGTGCCAGCAGCGTAGACCAAGGGGGCACTGAAGCTTTCTTT.

This clone showed up just once. This chain connects TRBV7-6 to TRBJ2-5; the D is unclear. CDR1 SGHVS and CDR2 FNYEAQ come from the germline V gene. Trimming left V 1 base short and J 1 base short, with 7 bases between. The CDR3 extends over 14 amino acids. CDR3 sequence reads: CASSLGEPQETQYF. The CDR3 nucleotides read TGTGCCAGCAGCTTAGGAGAGCCCCAAGAGACCCAGTACTTC.

The genes are TRBV10-3 and TRBJ2-7; D tentatively fits TRBD1 or TRBD2 (5 bases each). The germline V gene has CDR1 ENHRY and CDR2 SYGVKD. CDR3 length: 12 residues. V was clipped by 1 base and J by 4 bases, with 5 bases between them. This chain's CDR3 is CAISEWGYEQYF. The CDR3 DNA reads as TGTGCCATCAGTGAGTGGGGGTACGAGCAGTACTTC.

This clone was seen once. The same CDR3 can be traced to other DNA sequences in this sample. J is TRBJ1-2 and V is TRBV11-2; tentative D call: TRBD1 (5 bases). CDR3 size: 14 residues. Trimming pared 0 bases from V and 10 bases from J, leaving 15 bases between. Germline CDR1 SGHAT, CDR2 FQNNGV. CDR3 sequence (DNA): TGTGCCAGCAGCTTAGATCGGGCAGGGCACGTCTACACCTTC. This encodes CASSLDRAGHVYTF.

This clone came up once. The chain joins TRBV11-2 to TRBJ1-2, with D maybe TRBD1 (5 bases). The CDR3 consists of 15 residues. Germline values: CDR1 SGHAT, CDR2 FQNNGV. V lost 0 bases, J lost 7 bases, and 15 bases lay in between. CDR3 protein: CASSLDWDGTSGYTF. CDR3 nucleotide sequence: TGTGCCAGCAGCTTAGACTGGGACGGAACCTCTGGCTACACCTTC. The whole variable domain, remainder taken from reference TRBV11-2 and TRBJ1-2, is EAGVAQSPRYKIIEKRQSVAFWCNPISGHATLYWYQQILGQGPKLLIQFQNNGVVDDSQLPKDRFSAERLKGVDSTLKIQPAKLEDSAVYLCASSLDWDGTSGYTFGSGTRLTVV.